The source of this T cell receptor beta chain is a study of OX40 agonist ivuxolimab in advanced cancers. Study-wide context: Three patients, one with hepatocellular carcinoma and two with cutaneous melanoma, achieved partial responses.

The table lists this clone with a few counts. Germline V gene sequence: CDR1 SGHRS, CDR2 YFSETQ. The germline V and J ends were trimmed by 7 bases and 3 bases, with 20 bases remaining between them. The CDR3 runs 15 residues. This table comes from immunoSEQ multiplex PCR, and its TCRdb copy is limited to in-frame clones, with some not included. There are some 30,000 clones in the sample; roughly 87% occur only once, and roughly 15% lies in the top ten. The chain has TRBV5-1 and TRBJ2-7, with a tentative D call TRBD1 (5 bases). The clonotype comes from an adult with an advanced solid tumor such as melanoma, head and neck, liver or kidney cancer. Sequences were derived from CD4+ or CD8+ T cells sorted from blood, sampled in a trial of the OX40 agonist ivuxolimab. This chain's CDR3 is CASRVDQGRNYEQYF. CDR3 DNA: TGCGCCAGCCGGGTAGACCAGGGAAGAAACTACGAGCAGTACTTC. The full variable domain, in which reference TRBV5-1 and TRBJ2-7 provide the parts outside the CDR3, is KAGVTQTPRYLIKTRGQQVTLSCSPISGHRSVSWYQQTPGQGLQFLFEYFSETQRNKGNFPGRFSGRQFSNSRSEMNVSTLELGDSALYLCASRVDQGRNYEQYFGPGTRLTVT.